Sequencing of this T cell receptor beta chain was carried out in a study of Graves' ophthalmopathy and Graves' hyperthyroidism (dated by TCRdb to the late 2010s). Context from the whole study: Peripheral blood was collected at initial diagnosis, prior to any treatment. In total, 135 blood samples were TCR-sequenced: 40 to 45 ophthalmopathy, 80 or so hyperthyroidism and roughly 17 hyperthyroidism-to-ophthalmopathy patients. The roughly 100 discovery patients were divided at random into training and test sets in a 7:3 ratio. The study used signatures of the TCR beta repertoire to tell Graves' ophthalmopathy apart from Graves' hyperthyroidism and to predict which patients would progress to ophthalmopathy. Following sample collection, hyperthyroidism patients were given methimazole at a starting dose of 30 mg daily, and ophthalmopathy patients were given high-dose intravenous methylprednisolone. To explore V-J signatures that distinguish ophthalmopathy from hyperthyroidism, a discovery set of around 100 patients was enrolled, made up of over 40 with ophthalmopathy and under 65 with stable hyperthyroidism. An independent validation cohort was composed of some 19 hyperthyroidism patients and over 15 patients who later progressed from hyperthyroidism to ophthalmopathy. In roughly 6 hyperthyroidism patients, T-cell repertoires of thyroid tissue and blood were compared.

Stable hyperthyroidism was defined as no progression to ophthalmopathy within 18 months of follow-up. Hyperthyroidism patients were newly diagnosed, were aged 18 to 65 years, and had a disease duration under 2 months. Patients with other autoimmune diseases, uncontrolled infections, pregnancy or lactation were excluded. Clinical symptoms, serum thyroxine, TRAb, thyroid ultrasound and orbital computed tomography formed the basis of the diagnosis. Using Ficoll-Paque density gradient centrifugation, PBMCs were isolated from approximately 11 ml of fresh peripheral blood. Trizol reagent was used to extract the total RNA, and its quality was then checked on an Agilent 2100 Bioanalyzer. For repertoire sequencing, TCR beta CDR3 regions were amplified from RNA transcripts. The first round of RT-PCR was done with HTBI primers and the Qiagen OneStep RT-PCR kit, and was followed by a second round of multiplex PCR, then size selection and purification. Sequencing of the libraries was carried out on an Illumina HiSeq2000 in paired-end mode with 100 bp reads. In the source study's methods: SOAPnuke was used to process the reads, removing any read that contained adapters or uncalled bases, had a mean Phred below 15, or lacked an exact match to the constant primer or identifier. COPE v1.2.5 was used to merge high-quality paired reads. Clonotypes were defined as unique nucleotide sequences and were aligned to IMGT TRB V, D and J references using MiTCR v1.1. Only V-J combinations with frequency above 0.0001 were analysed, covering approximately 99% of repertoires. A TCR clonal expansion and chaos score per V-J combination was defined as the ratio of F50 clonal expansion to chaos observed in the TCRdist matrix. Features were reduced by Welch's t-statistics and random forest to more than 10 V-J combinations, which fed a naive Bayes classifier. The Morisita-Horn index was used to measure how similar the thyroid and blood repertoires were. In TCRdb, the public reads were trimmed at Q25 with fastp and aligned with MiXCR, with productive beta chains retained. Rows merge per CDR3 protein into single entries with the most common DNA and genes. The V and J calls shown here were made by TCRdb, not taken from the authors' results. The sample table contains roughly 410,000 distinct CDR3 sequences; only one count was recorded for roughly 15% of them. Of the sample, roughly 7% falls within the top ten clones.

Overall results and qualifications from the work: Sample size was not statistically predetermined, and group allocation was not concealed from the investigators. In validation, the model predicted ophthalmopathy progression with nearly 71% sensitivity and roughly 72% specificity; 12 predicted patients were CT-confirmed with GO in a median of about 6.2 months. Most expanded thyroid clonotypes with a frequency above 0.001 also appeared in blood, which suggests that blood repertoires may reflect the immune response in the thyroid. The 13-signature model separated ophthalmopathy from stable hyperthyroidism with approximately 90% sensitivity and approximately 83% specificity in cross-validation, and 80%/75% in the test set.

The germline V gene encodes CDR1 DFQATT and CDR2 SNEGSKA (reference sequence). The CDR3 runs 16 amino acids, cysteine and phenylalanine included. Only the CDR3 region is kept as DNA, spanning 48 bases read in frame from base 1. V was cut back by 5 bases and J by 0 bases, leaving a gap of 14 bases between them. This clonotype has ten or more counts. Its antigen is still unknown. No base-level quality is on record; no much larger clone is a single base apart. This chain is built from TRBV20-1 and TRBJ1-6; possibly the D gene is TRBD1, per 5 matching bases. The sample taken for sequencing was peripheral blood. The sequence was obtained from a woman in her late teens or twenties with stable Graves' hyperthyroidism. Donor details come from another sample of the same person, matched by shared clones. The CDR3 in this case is CSALGESSSYNSPLHF. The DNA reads TGCAGTGCTCTGGGGGAGTCCAGCTCCTATAATTCACCCCTCCACTTT.